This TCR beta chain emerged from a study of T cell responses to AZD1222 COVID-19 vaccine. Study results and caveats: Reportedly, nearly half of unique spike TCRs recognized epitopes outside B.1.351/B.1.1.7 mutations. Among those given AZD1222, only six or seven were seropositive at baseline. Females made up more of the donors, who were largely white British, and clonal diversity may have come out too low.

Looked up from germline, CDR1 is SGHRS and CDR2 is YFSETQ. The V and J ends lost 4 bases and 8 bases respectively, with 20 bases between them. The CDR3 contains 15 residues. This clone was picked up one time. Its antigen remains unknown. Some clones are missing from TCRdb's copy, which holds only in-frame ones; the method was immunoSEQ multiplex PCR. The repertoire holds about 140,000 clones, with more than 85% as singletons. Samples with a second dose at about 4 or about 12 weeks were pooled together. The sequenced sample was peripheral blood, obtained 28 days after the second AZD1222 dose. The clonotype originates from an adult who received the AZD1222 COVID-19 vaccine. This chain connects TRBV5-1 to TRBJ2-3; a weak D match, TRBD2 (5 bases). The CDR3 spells CASSLSDQARITQYF. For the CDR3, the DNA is TGCGCCAGCAGCCTTAGCGACCAAGCCCGGATTACGCAGTATTTT. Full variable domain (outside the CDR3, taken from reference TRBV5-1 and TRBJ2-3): KAGVTQTPRYLIKTRGQQVTLSCSPISGHRSVSWYQQTPGQGLQFLFEYFSETQRNKGNFPGRFSGRQFSNSRSEMNVSTLELGDSALYLCASSLSDQARITQYFGPGTRLTVL.